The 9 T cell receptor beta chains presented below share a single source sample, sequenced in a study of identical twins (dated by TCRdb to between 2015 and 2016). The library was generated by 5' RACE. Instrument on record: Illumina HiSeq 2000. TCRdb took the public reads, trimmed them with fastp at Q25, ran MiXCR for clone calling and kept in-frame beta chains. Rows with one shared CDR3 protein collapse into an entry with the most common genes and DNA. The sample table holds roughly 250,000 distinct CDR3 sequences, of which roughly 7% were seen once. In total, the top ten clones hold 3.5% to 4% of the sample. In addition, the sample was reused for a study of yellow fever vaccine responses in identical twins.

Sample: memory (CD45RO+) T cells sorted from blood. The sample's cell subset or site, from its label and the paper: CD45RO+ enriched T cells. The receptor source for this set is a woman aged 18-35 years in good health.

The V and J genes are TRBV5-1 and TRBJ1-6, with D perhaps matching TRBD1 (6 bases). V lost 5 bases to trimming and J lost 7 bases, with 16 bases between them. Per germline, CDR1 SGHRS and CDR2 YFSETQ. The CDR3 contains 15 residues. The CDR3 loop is CASREEQGWNSPLHF. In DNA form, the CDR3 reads TGCGCCAGCAGGGAAGAACAGGGTTGGAATTCACCCCTCCACTTT.

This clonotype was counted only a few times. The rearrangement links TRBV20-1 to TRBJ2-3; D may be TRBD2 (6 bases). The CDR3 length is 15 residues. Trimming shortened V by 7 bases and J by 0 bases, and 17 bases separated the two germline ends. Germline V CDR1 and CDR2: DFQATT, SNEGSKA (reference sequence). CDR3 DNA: TGCAGTGGGGGGACTCAAAGCAAAAGCACAGATACGCAGTATTTT. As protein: CSGGTQSKSTDTQYF.

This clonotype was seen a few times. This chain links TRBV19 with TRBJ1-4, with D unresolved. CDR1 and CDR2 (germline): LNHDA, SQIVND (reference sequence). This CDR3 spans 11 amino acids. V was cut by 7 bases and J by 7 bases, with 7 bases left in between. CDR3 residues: CASMIGEKLFF. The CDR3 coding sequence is TGTGCCAGTATGATCGGTGAAAAACTGTTTTTT.

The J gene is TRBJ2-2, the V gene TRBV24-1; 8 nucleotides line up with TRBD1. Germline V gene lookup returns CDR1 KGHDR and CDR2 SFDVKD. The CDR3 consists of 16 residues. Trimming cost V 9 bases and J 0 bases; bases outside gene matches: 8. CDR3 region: CATAGQGIANTGELFF. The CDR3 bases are TGTGCCACCGCCGGACAGGGCATAGCGAACACCGGGGAGCTGTTTTTT.

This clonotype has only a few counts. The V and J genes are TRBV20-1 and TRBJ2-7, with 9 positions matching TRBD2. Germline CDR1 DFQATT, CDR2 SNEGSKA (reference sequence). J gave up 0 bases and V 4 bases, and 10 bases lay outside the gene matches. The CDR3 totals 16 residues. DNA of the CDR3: TGCAGTGCTACCCCTTCGAGGACTAGCGACTCCTACGAGCAGTACTTC. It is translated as CSATPSRTSDSYEQYF.

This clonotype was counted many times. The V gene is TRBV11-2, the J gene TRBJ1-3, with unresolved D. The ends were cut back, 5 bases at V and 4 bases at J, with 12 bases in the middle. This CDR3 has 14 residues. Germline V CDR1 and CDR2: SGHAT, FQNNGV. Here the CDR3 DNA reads TGTGCCAGCAGCGCCGGGGTTTGGGGAAACACCATATATTTT. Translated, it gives CASSAGVWGNTIYF.

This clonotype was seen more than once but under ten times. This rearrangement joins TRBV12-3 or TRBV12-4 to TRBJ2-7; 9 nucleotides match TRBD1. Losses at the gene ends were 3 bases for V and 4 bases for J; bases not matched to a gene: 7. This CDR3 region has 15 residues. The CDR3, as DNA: TGTGCCAGCAGTTTGGGACAGGGAAGTGGTTACGAGCAGTACTTC. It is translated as CASSLGQGSGYEQYF.

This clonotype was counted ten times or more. CDR3 protein: CASSFDRAGANVLTF. For the CDR3, the DNA is TGTGCCAGCAGCTTCGACAGGGCTGGGGCCAACGTCCTGACTTTC. The rearrangement links TRBV12-3 or TRBV12-4 to TRBJ2-6; 7 bases match TRBD1. The trim removed 6 bases at V and 2 bases at J, leaving 4 bases unmatched. The length of the CDR3 is 15 residues.

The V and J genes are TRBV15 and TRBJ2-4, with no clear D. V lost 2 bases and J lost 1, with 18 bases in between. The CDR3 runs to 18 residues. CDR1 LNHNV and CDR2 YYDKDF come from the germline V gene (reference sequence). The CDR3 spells CATSRFPESGGAKNIQYF. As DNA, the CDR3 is TGTGCCACCAGCAGATTCCCGGAGAGTGGTGGGGCCAAAAACATTCAGTACTTC.